The subject of this entry is one T cell receptor (beta chain). Its antigen remains unknown. With a duration under 2 months, the hyperthyroidism was newly diagnosed in patients aged 18 to 65. Exclusion followed for patients with uncontrolled infection, other autoimmune disease, pregnancy or lactation. This sample was included in a study of T cells in Graves' hyperthyroidism and ophthalmopathy. Template material for amplifying TCR beta CDR3 regions consisted of RNA transcripts. HTBI primers were employed in a first-round RT-PCR of the TCR CDR3. TCRdb fed the multiplex PCR reads into MiXCR, producing one record per CDR3 protein. This sample has 700,000 to 850,000 distinct CDR3 sequences, with around 40% found just once. The germline V gene has CDR1 SNHLY and CDR2 FYNNEI. The CDR3 runs 20 residues. Trimming cost V 8 bases and J 0 bases, with 32 bases left between them. Study-level results: Blood also contained most expanded thyroid clonotypes above 0.001.

The V and J genes are TRBV2 and TRBJ2-7, with a possible D match to TRBD2 (6 bases). Sequences were obtained from blood. This clonotype originated in a woman aged 40 to 50 with Graves' hyperthyroidism. The CDR3 is CASLTWPASEEGLNSYEQYF. The CDR3 nucleotides are TGTGCCAGCTTGACCTGGCCCGCTAGCGAAGAAGGTTTAAACTCCTACGAGCAGTACTTC. Complete variable domain (other parts from reference TRBV2 and TRBJ2-7): EPEVTQTPSHQVTQMGQEVILRCVPISNHLYFYWYRQILGQKVEFLVSFYNNEISEKSEIFDDQFSVERPDGSNFTLKIRSTKLEDSAMYFCASLTWPASEEGLNSYEQYFGPGTRLTVT.